This TCR beta chain is from a study of siplizumab effects on memory and regulatory T cells. Whole-study findings and limits: With siplizumab, Treg-derived clones averaged around 70% of mappable alloreactive CD4+ clones, versus approximately 29% in controls.

Assay: immunoSEQ multiplex PCR; the TCRdb copy retains only in-frame clones and omits some. Seen here are 50,000 to 55,000 clones, under 98% observed once, and the top ten hold around 0.6%. Per germline, CDR1 SNHLY and CDR2 FYNNEI. The length of the CDR3 is 15 residues. Trimming took 3 bases from V and 0 from J, leaving 9 bases between them. A note on this clone: The antigen remains unidentified.

The origin of this receptor is a human donor in good health. Specimen: naive CD4+ T cells sorted from blood. V and J are TRBV2 and TRBJ1-3; D is unresolved. For the CDR3, the DNA is TGTGCCAGCAGTGACGCAGCCTACTCTGGAAACACCATATATTTT. Translated: CASSDAAYSGNTIYF. The whole variable domain, filled in from reference TRBV2 and TRBJ1-3, reads EPEVTQTPSHQVTQMGQEVILRCVPISNHLYFYWYRQILGQKVEFLVSFYNNEISEKSEIFDDQFSVERPDGSNFTLKIRSTKLEDSAMYFCASSDAAYSGNTIYFGEGSWLTVV.